The following is a TCR beta chain sequence with its context. What this receptor recognizes is not known. The record has no base qualities; no much larger clone is one base away. To be included, a participant needed at least one PBMC sample from before ART initiation plus at least two post-ART samples. Treatment was received in the United States of America by all participants with HIV. Cryopreserved samples of about 0.95-11 million PBMC were thawed and washed before DNA extraction. At the time of the earliest PBMC sample, participants with HIV were aged between roughly 20 and 54 years. Each participant contributed PBMC samples from 1-4 timepoints before ART initiation and 2-8 timepoints after ART initiation, with a median of 7 samples. Serial HIV viral load, CD4+ T-cell count, ART history and demographic data were obtained for every participant. Genomic DNA was extracted from unsorted PBMC with a Qiagen kit on a QIAcube, processed in batches of 12 samples.

V has 5 bases trimmed and J has 4 bases trimmed; junction bases matching no gene number 8. Reading the germline V gene gives CDR1 SGHTA and CDR2 FQGTGA. Reading from cysteine to phenylalanine, the CDR3 counts 15 amino acids. The retained sequence is limited to the CDR3, 45 bases, with the frame set at the first base. This sample is drawn from a study of long-term antiretroviral therapy in people with HIV (dated by TCRdb to 2022 to 2024). A note on the overall study: The earliest samples were collected approximately a decade before the 2015 WHO recommendation for immediate ART, a period when ART was typically delayed until CD4 counts fell. A retrospective serial study tested whether changes in peripheral blood TRB repertoire composition and diversity were associated with ART initiation and durable HIV suppression. A total of roughly 180 cryopreserved PBMC samples were contributed to the cohort by 30 adults with confirmed HIV infection, with samples collected serially over a mean of 6 years (range 1-12). Among the 25 to 30 participants with HIV, around 10 were female. No cross-contamination during QIAcube processing was shown when test extractions of a monoclonal T-cell line were performed alongside about 30 polyclonal samples.

The immunoSEQ hsTCRB v3.0 assay was used at survey level resolution to sequence the TRB variable region. A depth of roughly 35,000-55,000 T-cell genomes per sample was targeted for TRB sequencing. An Illumina MiSeq with a v3 150-cycle kit was used to sequence the pooled TRB libraries. As for how the authors treated the data: Analysis of repertoires was carried out in R inside a reproducible Nextflow workflow spanning QC, data transformation and analysis. LymphoSeq2, an R package for exploring AIRR-Seq data, was used to implement the custom analyses. A handful of samples that yielded fewer than 5000 total TRB sequences were excluded, so that fewer than 250 HIV repertoires were analyzed. Among the 180 to 200 HIV repertoires that were kept, 59 were collected before ART initiation and over 120 were collected after ART initiation. Repertoires were downsampled to 5000 TRB nucleotide sequences, with summary statistics averaged over 100 downsampling iterations. The analysis kept only TRB sequences whose CDR3 regions were at least seven amino acids long. Diversity was measured with a Shannon entropy-derived clonality score and the Gini coefficient. Repertoire networks linked the top 5000 CDR3 amino acid sequences whenever two sequences differed by an edit distance of one. GLIPH2 predicted antigen specificity groups and MHC restriction for TRB CDR3 amino acid sequences. CDR3 amino acid sequences were matched against VDJdb and McPAS-TCR to flag known CMV, EBV, HIV or tissue antigen associations. Pre-ART, post-ART and control groups were compared with Wilcoxon signed-rank tests and Holm-Bonferroni correction. This immuneACCESS table, as held by TCRdb, lists in-frame sequences with V and J called but not all clones. Of the missing ones, under half trace to an unresolved V gene in checked studies; the others have no known cause. From that table come the V and J calls and clone size; the DNA was used to work out D and trimming. The sample records about 22,000 clones, more than 75% of which are singletons. Jointly, the top ten make up less than 8.5% of the sample.

Paper-wide results and their limitations: The samples span the years 2004 to 2017, and the ART regimens used may be less effective than current regimens. Compared with controls, HIV repertoires had narrower CDR3 length ranges, and the network structure pointed to an antigen-experienced repertoire that shifted only slightly toward naive after ART. Limited PBMC availability meant only the TCR beta chain was sequenced, without alpha chain pairing. Because pre-ART samples had limited cell numbers, unsorted PBMC were profiled rather than sorted CD4+ and CD8+ T cells. Inferences about post-ART repertoire changes are limited because no data were available on ART adherence, viral resistance or therapy changes. Expanded TRB clones identified before ART initiation dominated the repertoire at all time points, although this dominance fluctuated and declined in many PLHIV after ART. A significant increase in TRB diversity was found to be associated with ART initiation, although TRB diversity was observed to remain significantly below that of transplant donor controls even after long-term ART.

This TCR came from a woman aged 25 to 39 with HIV. The source was unsorted PBMCs, collected 1.8 years before starting antiretroviral therapy. Rearrangement joined TRBV7-3 to TRBJ2-3, with 8 junctional bases fitting TRBD1. The sequence in DNA is TGTGCCAGCAGCGACGGGACAGGACGGGCAGATACGCAGTATTTT. This yields the protein CASSDGTGRADTQYF.